The clone carrying this T cell receptor (beta chain) is large in the sample. The sample originates from a study of spatial heterogeneity in lung cancer. For the study at large: TCR and UMI combinations that were unique each appeared, on average, more than ten times in raw reads.

From the 5' RACE reads, TCRdb called clonotypes with MiXCR, one entry per CDR3 protein. The sample holds more than 1,000 distinct CDR3 sequences; 6.5% to 8% are singletons and the top ten take approximately 16%. Time point described: sample taken at primary tumor resection. The 65 or so donors had untreated early-stage non-small cell lung cancer. CDR1 and CDR2 (germline): MDHEN, SYDVKM. The CDR3 covers 11 residues. Trimming pared 8 bases from V and 9 bases from J, leaving 13 bases between. Sequences were derived from normal lung tissue next to the tumor, sampled at surgery. This rearrangement joins TRBV28 to TRBJ1-1, with D unclear. The sequence was collected from a male donor with early-stage non-small cell lung cancer. The CDR3 nucleotides are TGTGCCAGCCGGACGGGTCCGCAAGCTTTCTTT. Translation: CASRTGPQAFF.